The subject of this entry is one T cell receptor beta chain. What it recognizes is unknown. The sample originates from a study of cytomegalovirus exposure and HLA in healthy donors. Study results and caveats: TCR sequences were mostly rare, though some public TCRs occurred in many donors. The HLA-A and HLA-B alleles of most subjects were reportedly predicted accurately from TCR beta sequences.

Per germline, CDR1 SGHRS and CDR2 YFSETQ. CDR3 length: 16 residues. V was pared by 0 bases and J by 7 bases, with 6 bases of the junction left unmatched. 60 Vbeta and 13 Jbeta primers were used in PCR. Profiling relied on immunoSEQ multiplex PCR, and the TCRdb table lists in-frame clones only, not all of them. The data show roughly 150,000 clones, 60% to 80% seen once. Unrecorded immune exposure was likely among donors, who were nominally healthy when sampled. The sample was PBMCs. The rearrangement joins TRBV5-1 to TRBJ1-4; 10 bases are a match to TRBD1. The TCR originated in a man aged 45 to 65 in good health and CMV-seropositive. This CDR3 is CASSLGQGAKSEKLFF. CDR3 DNA sequence: TGCGCCAGCAGCTTGGGACAGGGGGCAAAGAGTGAAAAACTGTTTTTT.